These 20 T cell receptor beta chains were sequenced from one sample in a study of patients and donors after allogeneic stem cell transplantation. TCRdb fed the RT-PCR reads into MiXCR, producing one record per CDR3 protein. Among some 880,000 distinct CDR3 sequences, under 20% were seen once, and the ten largest hold 5% to 6.5%. Sequencing was carried out using blood, either unsorted or a sorted T cell fraction (not recorded which). Receptors were obtained from a human donor who was either an allogeneic HSCT recipient or a stem cell or donor lymphocyte infusion donor (not recorded which). It is not recorded whose cells these are; they may come from a transplant donor.

This clonotype has a handful of counts. V is TRBV12-3 or TRBV12-4 and J is TRBJ1-1; D is uncertain. Trimming shortened V by 3 bases and J by 4 bases, and 15 bases separated the two germline ends. The CDR3 length is 15 residues. CDR3 nucleotide sequence: TGTGCCAGCAGTTTCGCGCGGGCAGCGGGCACTGAAGCTTTCTTT. Its protein product is CASSFARAAGTEAFF.

This clonotype has just a few counts. The chain recombines TRBV6-1 with TRBJ2-3; D may correspond to TRBD1 or TRBD2 (5 bases each). CDR1 is MNHNS, CDR2 SASEGT, per germline. V was trimmed by 7 bases and J by 0 bases, leaving 11 bases between them. The CDR3 totals 14 residues. The CDR3 DNA follows: TGTGCCAGCACCTTCGAGGGGAGCACAGATACGCAGTATTTT. The encoded protein is CASTFEGSTDTQYF.

The rearrangement uses TRBV24-1 and TRBJ2-2, with a tentative D call TRBD1 (5 bases). This CDR3 has 15 residues. CDR1 and CDR2 from the germline V gene are KGHDR and SFDVKD. V dropped 2 bases and J dropped 6 bases, with 12 bases sitting between them. The CDR3 nucleotides are TGTGCCACCAGTGATTCAGGCAGGGTCGCCGGGGAGCTGTTTTTT. Its translation: CATSDSGRVAGELFF.

This chain uses TRBV7-2 with TRBJ1-1, with D uncertain. CDR3 length: 12 amino acids. Germline V lookup: CDR1 SGHTA, CDR2 FQGNSA. V lost 4 bases and J 6 bases, leaving 9 bases between the germline ends. The CDR3 sequence: CASSSPLPEAFF. The CDR3 nucleotides read TGTGCCAGCAGCTCCCCCCTCCCTGAAGCTTTCTTT.

The chain uses TRBV20-1 and TRBJ1-5, with D perhaps TRBD1 (5 bases). This CDR3 comprises 14 residues. Germline assignment: CDR1 DFQATT and CDR2 SNEGSKA (reference sequence). The DNA of the CDR3 is TGCAGCGTTACCACCGATCAGGGTTCGTGGCCCCAGCATTTT. It codes for CSVTTDQGSWPQHF.

V is TRBV12-3 or TRBV12-4 and J is TRBJ2-7; either TRBD1 or TRBD2 may fit D (6 bases each). The CDR3 covers 14 residues. Trimming took 6 bases from V and 3 from J, leaving 15 bases between them. The CDR3 here is CASRPVGGGYEQYF. The CDR3, as DNA: TGTGCCAGCAGACCCGTCGGGGGCGGCTACGAGCAGTACTTC.

CDR3 sequence reads: CASSQEIAGGPGTGELFF. The CDR3 DNA reads as TGCGCCAGCAGCCAAGAAATAGCGGGGGGGCCGGGCACCGGGGAGCTGTTTTTT. The V gene is TRBV4-3, the J gene TRBJ2-2; 11 bases agree with TRBD2. The CDR3 consists of 18 residues. Losses at the gene ends were 0 bases for V and 4 bases for J; bases not matched to a gene: 7. Germline V CDR1 and CDR2: LGHNA, YSLEER.

This chain connects TRBV9 to TRBJ1-6, with TRBD1 matching over 7 bases. The V and J ends lost 4 bases and 3 bases, in that order; junction bases with no gene match: 10. In germline, CDR1 is SGDLS, CDR2 YYNGEE. This CDR3 is built from 17 residues. The CDR3 sequence is CASSPDRESSYNSPLHF. In DNA form, the CDR3 reads TGTGCCAGCAGCCCAGACAGGGAATCCAGCTATAATTCACCCCTCCACTTT.

Many counts were recorded for this clonotype. The chain employs TRBV5-1 and TRBJ1-5; D possibly corresponds to TRBD1 (5 bases). Germline assignment: CDR1 SGHRS and CDR2 YFSETQ. V was clipped by 4 bases and J by 4 bases, with 9 bases between them. The CDR3 runs 13 residues. CDR3 DNA sequence: TGCGCCAGCAGCCCGGGACTGAATCAGCCCCAGCATTTT. This codes for CASSPGLNQPQHF.

The chain joins TRBV20-1 to TRBJ2-1; 10 bases are a match to TRBD2. V was clipped by 3 bases and J by 4 bases; unmatched bases: 6. The germline CDR1 and CDR2 sequences are DFQATT and SNEGSKA (reference sequence). The CDR3 spans 15 residues. The CDR3 DNA reads as TGCAGTGCTAGCAAGACTAGCGGGCCTTACAATGAGCAGTTCTTC. Its protein is CSASKTSGPYNEQFF.

V is TRBV5-1 and J is TRBJ1-1; the D is unclear. The CDR3 covers 16 residues. V was pared by 4 bases and J by 5 bases, with 21 bases between. The germline CDR1 and CDR2 sequences are SGHRS and YFSETQ. The CDR3 region is CASSDPFIQAGTEAFF. The CDR3 DNA sequence: TGCGCCAGCAGCGACCCATTTATCCAAGCCGGGACTGAAGCTTTCTTT.

The CDR3 DNA is TGTGCCAGCAGCCTCTTCGGGACAGCTGAAGCTTTCTTT. This gives the protein CASSLFGTAEAFF. This chain links TRBV12-3 or TRBV12-4 with TRBJ1-1; 7 bases fit TRBD1. The V and J ends lost 6 bases and 6 bases, in that order; junction bases with no gene match: 7. CDR3 length: 13 residues.

The rearrangement uses TRBV12-3 or TRBV12-4 and TRBJ2-3; D uncertain. V shed 6 bases and J shed 0 bases, with 13 bases lying between them. This CDR3 spans 15 amino acids. CDR3: CASSEFSTSTDTQYF. DNA for the CDR3: TGTGCCAGCAGCGAATTTAGTACTAGCACAGATACGCAGTATTTT.

This clonotype was counted between two and nine times. The chain couples TRBV12-3 or TRBV12-4 to TRBJ1-1, with 7 nucleotides matching TRBD1. Losses at the gene ends were 6 bases for V and 4 bases for J; bases not matched to a gene: 11. This CDR3 has 15 amino acids. The CDR3 DNA reads TGTGCCAGCAGCCGAGGCAGGGGGATTTTCACTGAAGCTTTCTTT. Amino acid sequence: CASSRGRGIFTEAFF.

The chain recombines TRBV9 with TRBJ1-5, with unresolved D. Trimming shortened V by 4 bases and J by 6 bases, and 14 bases separated the two germline ends. The CDR3 runs to 14 residues. In germline, CDR1 is SGDLS, CDR2 YYNGEE. In DNA, the CDR3 is TGTGCCAGCAGCTCCCGAGGCGGTAGTCAGCCCCAGCATTTT. Protein sequence: CASSSRGGSQPQHF.

The sample holds a few counts of this clonotype. V is TRBV30 and J is TRBJ2-7; unclear D gene. This CDR3 spans 14 amino acids. Trimming removed 0 bases from V and 2 bases from J, with 11 bases in between. The germline V gene has CDR1 GTSNPN and CDR2 SVGIG (reference sequence). The CDR3 here is CAWSVPRIAYEQYF. In nucleotides, the CDR3 is TGTGCCTGGAGTGTACCCAGGATAGCCTACGAGCAGTACTTC.

V usage is TRBV6-1 and J usage is TRBJ2-1; D gene ambiguous. Germline values: CDR1 MNHNS, CDR2 SASEGT. This CDR3 is 13 amino acids long. V lost 6 bases and J lost 6, with 12 bases in between. The CDR3 here is CASRHGGSNEQFF. CDR3 coding DNA: TGTGCCAGCAGGCACGGCGGTAGCAATGAGCAGTTCTTC.

The chain links TRBV20-1 to TRBJ2-3; 9 nucleotides match TRBD2. The trim removed 6 bases at V and 1 base at J, leaving 14 bases unmatched. There are 17 residues in the CDR3. Germline lookup yields CDR1 DFQATT and CDR2 SNEGSKA (reference sequence). The CDR3 nucleotides are TGCAGTGCCAGTAGGTGGCTAGCGGGAAACGGCACAGATACGCAGTATTTT. The encoded protein is CSASRWLAGNGTDTQYF.

This chain joins TRBV20-1 and TRBJ2-7; 9 nucleotides match TRBD2. Germline-derived CDR1 and CDR2 are DFQATT and SNEGSKA (reference sequence). The CDR3 extends over 13 amino acids. J gave up 1 base and V 6 bases, and 4 bases lay outside the gene matches. In DNA, the CDR3 is TGCAGTGCGGAGCGGGGGGCTTCCTACGAGCAGTACTTC. Its protein is CSAERGASYEQYF.

This clonotype was found a few times. The chain uses TRBV7-9 and TRBJ2-2; 9 bases are a match to TRBD1. Germline V CDR1 and CDR2: SEHNR, FQNEAQ (reference sequence). This CDR3 region has 16 residues. V lost 5 bases, J lost 1 base, and 5 bases stayed unmatched. The CDR3 loop is CASSREDRGNTGELFF. The CDR3 DNA reads TGTGCCAGCAGCCGCGAGGACAGGGGGAACACCGGGGAGCTGTTTTTT.